These 15 T cell receptor beta chains originate from one sample sequenced in a study of blood T cell repertoires in COVID-19. Profiled with immunoSEQ multiplex PCR; TCRdb holds only in-frame clones, not every one. The data show approximately 300,000 clones, roughly 91% seen once. Sequencing used PBMCs or T cells enriched from blood (not recorded which). The receptor source for this set is a woman in her thirties who had recovered from COVID-19.

This clone was counted between two and nine times. This chain uses TRBV18 with TRBJ1-1, with 7 bases fitting TRBD1. Germline CDR1 reads KGHSH; CDR2 reads LQKENI. The CDR3 totals 14 residues. V shed 6 bases and J 3 bases; nucleotides not matched to a gene: 7. The CDR3 region has the DNA TGTGCCAGCTCGAAATTCGACAGGGACACTGAAGCTTTCTTT. This codes for CASSKFDRDTEAFF.

This chain joins TRBV3-1 (or the pseudogene TRBV3-2) and TRBJ2-3; D may be TRBD1 (5 bases). Trimming stripped 4 bases from V and 7 bases from J, with 18 bases between. CDR3 size: 15 residues. Germline CDR1 LGHDT, CDR2 YNNKEL (reference sequence). The CDR3 region has the DNA TGTGCCAGCAGCCGGGGCGCCAGTGCTATCCATACGCAGTATTTT. Its translation is CASSRGASAIHTQYF.

The table lists this clone with a count of one. This chain links TRBV4-1 with TRBJ2-1, with TRBD2 identical over 7 bases. Per germline, CDR1 MGHRA and CDR2 YSYEKL. J lost 0 bases, V lost 0 bases, and 2 bases had no gene match. This CDR3 has 16 amino acids. The CDR3 reads CASSQERGSSYNEQFF. The CDR3 nucleotides are TGCGCCAGCAGCCAAGAGCGGGGGAGCTCCTACAATGAGCAGTTCTTC.

V and J are TRBV19 and TRBJ2-7, with D tentatively TRBD1 (6 bases). This CDR3 region has 14 residues. Germline lookup yields CDR1 LNHDA and CDR2 SQIVND (reference sequence). V lost 6 bases and J lost 0, with 12 bases in between. The CDR3: CASSPPDSSYEQYF. The CDR3 nucleotides are TGTGCCAGTAGCCCCCCGGACAGCTCCTACGAGCAGTACTTC.

In DNA, the CDR3 is TGTGCCAGCACCACTAGCGGGCTCCCCAATGAGCAGTTCTTC. Its protein is CASTTSGLPNEQFF. The rearrangement joins TRBV9 to TRBJ2-1, with 9 bases lining up with TRBD2. Germline V gene data show CDR1 as SGDLS and CDR2 as YYNGEE. The J segment lost 6 bases and the V segment lost 6 bases, leaving 7 bases of the junction unmatched. The CDR3 is 14 residues long.

The CDR3 protein is CASSIGRSGTGSSGSNQPQHF. The CDR3 DNA follows: TGTGCCAGTAGTATTGGGAGGTCCGGGACAGGGAGTTCGGGGAGCAATCAGCCCCAGCATTTT. The chain carries TRBV19 and TRBJ1-5; 9 bases agree with TRBD1. Germline-derived CDR1 and CDR2 are LNHDA and SQIVND (reference sequence). V shed 3 bases, J shed 1 base, and the junction held 19 bases outside the gene matches. The CDR3 extends over 21 amino acids. The full variable domain, its missing parts supplied by reference TRBV19 and TRBJ1-5, is DGGITQSPKYLFRKEGQNVTLSCEQNLNHDAMYWYRQDPGQGLRLIYYSQIVNDFQKGDIAEGYSVSREKKESFPLTVTSAQKNPTAFYLCASSIGRSGTGSSGSNQPQHFGDGTRLSIL.

The chain couples TRBV10-3 to TRBJ1-5, with D unresolved. Germline V gene data show CDR1 as ENHRY and CDR2 as SYGVKD. The CDR3 extends over 15 amino acids. V was cut by 5 bases and J by 2 bases, with 13 bases left in between. CDR3 in amino acids: CAISPGGEGNQPQHF. Written as DNA, the CDR3 is TGTGCCATCAGTCCAGGAGGTGAGGGCAATCAGCCCCAGCATTTT.

The chain joins TRBV28 to TRBJ1-4, with D unclear. Trimming left V 3 bases short and J 8 bases short, with 4 bases between. The CDR3 spans 11 residues. CDR1 is MDHEN, CDR2 SYDVKM, per germline. The DNA for the CDR3 is TGTGCCAGCAGTTTCGGGGAAAAACTGTTTTTT. Protein product: CASSFGEKLFF.

The V and J genes are TRBV2 and TRBJ2-4, with 10 bases aligning to TRBD1. Germline-derived CDR1 and CDR2 are SNHLY and FYNNEI. The V segment lost 6 bases and the J segment 4 bases; nucleotides outside the gene matches: 9. This CDR3 has 16 residues. CDR3 bases: TGTGCCAGCAGATCGACAGGGGGCGCGTATAAAAACATTCAGTACTTC. Amino acid sequence: CASRSTGGAYKNIQYF. The complete variable domain, with remaining parts taken from reference TRBV2 and TRBJ2-4, reads EPEVTQTPSHQVTQMGQEVILRCVPISNHLYFYWYRQILGQKVEFLVSFYNNEISEKSEIFDDQFSVERPDGSNFTLKIRSTKLEDSAMYFCASRSTGGAYKNIQYFGAGTRLSVL.

The rearrangement links TRBV7-9 to TRBJ1-5; 8 nucleotides agree with TRBD1. The length of the CDR3 is 15 residues. CDR1 is SEHNR and CDR2 is FQNEAQ in the germline V gene (reference sequence). V shed 5 bases, J shed 2 bases, and the junction held 5 bases outside the gene matches. CDR3 sequence (DNA): TGTGCCAGCAGCCCGACAGGGGATGGCAATCAGCCCCAGCATTTT. This gives the protein CASSPTGDGNQPQHF.

The V call is TRBV7-2, the J call TRBJ1-1; 7 bases map to TRBD1. The CDR3 spans 15 residues. Germline loops: CDR1 SGHTA, CDR2 FQGNSA. V lost 5 bases and J lost 3; bases outside the gene matches: 9. The CDR3 DNA is TGTGCCAGCAGCCCAACGGACAGGAGTGACACTGAAGCTTTCTTT. It yields the protein CASSPTDRSDTEAFF.

The chain carries TRBV30 and TRBJ1-1; TRBD1 matches 7 bases. Germline CDR1 is GTSNPN and CDR2 is SVGIG (reference sequence). With V trimmed by 0 bases and J by 0 bases, 10 bases remained unmatched. The CDR3 consists of 17 residues. The CDR3, as DNA: TGTGCCTGGAGTGTGGGGACAGAGACAATGATGAACACTGAAGCTTTCTTT. Protein: CAWSVGTETMMNTEAFF.

V usage is TRBV29-1 and J usage is TRBJ1-1, with D perhaps matching TRBD1 (6 bases). V gave up 7 bases and J gave up 4 bases, with 16 bases separating them. This CDR3 has 13 amino acids. The germline V gene encodes CDR1 SQVTM and CDR2 ANQGSEA. The DNA for the CDR3 is TGCAGCGGGTGCACAGGGCCGGCCACTGAAGCTTTCTTT. Its protein is CSGCTGPATEAFF.

This clone was observed once. The V call is TRBV9, the J call TRBJ2-3; no reliable D call. The CDR3 consists of 14 residues. Germline CDR1 reads SGDLS; CDR2 reads YYNGEE. V lost 0 bases and J 6 bases, leaving 11 bases between the germline ends. CDR3 sequence (DNA): TGTGCCAGCAGCGTAGCAATGAAAGCGGATACGCAGTATTTT. The encoded protein is CASSVAMKADTQYF.

The chain recombines TRBV5-1 with TRBJ2-1; a weak D match, TRBD1 (6 bases). V lost 4 bases and J lost 8, with 22 bases in between. Germline values: CDR1 SGHRS, CDR2 YFSETQ. The CDR3 runs 16 residues. The CDR3 nucleotides read TGCGCCAGCAGCGGACAGTCGACCGGTTTCGGCGATGAGCAGTTCTTC. The encoded protein is CASSGQSTGFGDEQFF.